These T cell receptor beta chains were read from a single sample in a study of blood T cells in healthy people across ages. Each CDR3 protein is one row after TCRdb ran MiXCR on the 5' RACE reads. Of about 1.6 million distinct CDR3 sequences listed, roughly a third are singletons. Material: blood. The receptors were sampled from a woman aged 25 to 39 in good health. Each CDR3 is given with its conserved first and last residue. D genes are given only for firm matches. Clone size appears in some rows only: once, few, many, or a class for an expanded clone.

clone size: NA
J gene: TRBJ2-3
V gene: TRBV20-1
D gene: NA
CDR3 protein: CSARSRALRDTQYF
CDR3 DNA: TGCAGTGCTAGATCGAGGGCCCTGAGAGATACGCAGTATTTT

clone size: NA
J gene: TRBJ2-3
V gene: TRBV20-1
D gene: TRBD2
CDR3 protein: CSAAGLAGQRGPTDTQYF
CDR3 DNA: TGCAGTGCTGCCGGACTAGCGGGCCAGAGGGGTCCCACAGATACGCAGTATTTT

clone size: NA
J gene: TRBJ2-5
V gene: TRBV5-1
D gene: TRBD1
CDR3 protein: CASSLVGWLDPGTGNQETQYF
CDR3 DNA: TGCGCCAGCAGCTTGGTAGGGTGGTTGGATCCGGGGACAGGGAACCAAGAGACCCAGTACTTC

clone size: few
J gene: TRBJ2-5
V gene: TRBV2
D gene: NA
CDR3 protein: CAGYTGLPQETQYF
CDR3 DNA: TGTGCCGGATATACAGGACTCCCCCAAGAGACCCAGTACTTC

clone size: NA
J gene: TRBJ2-1
V gene: TRBV11-2
D gene: NA
CDR3 protein: CASSVGRFEQFF
CDR3 DNA: TGTGCCAGCAGCGTGGGAAGATTTGAGCAGTTCTTC

clone size: few
J gene: TRBJ2-5
V gene: TRBV20-1
D gene: NA
CDR3 protein: CSASEGTTRPQYF
CDR3 DNA: TGCAGTGCCTCAGAGGGGACGACAAGGCCCCAGTACTTC

clone size: NA
J gene: TRBJ1-2
V gene: TRBV2
D gene: NA
CDR3 protein: CASPKGQGPAKYTF
CDR3 DNA: TGTGCCAGCCCTAAAGGTCAGGGCCCGGCAAAGTACACCTTC

clone size: few
J gene: TRBJ2-3
V gene: TRBV7-2
D gene: TRBD2
CDR3 protein: CASSPRITSGSPDTQYF
CDR3 DNA: TGTGCCAGCAGCCCCCGTATCACTAGCGGGAGTCCAGATACGCAGTATTTT

clone size: NA
J gene: TRBJ2-3
V gene: TRBV12-3/TRBV12-4
D gene: NA
CDR3 protein: CASSFGVRTDMQYF
CDR3 DNA: TGTGCCAGCAGTTTCGGCGTGAGAACAGATATGCAGTATTTT

clone size: NA
J gene: TRBJ2-1
V gene: TRBV7-9
D gene: NA
CDR3 protein: CASTTRGSTHNEQFF
CDR3 DNA: TGTGCCAGCACCACTAGAGGTAGCACCCACAATGAGCAGTTCTTC

clone size: NA
J gene: TRBJ1-1
V gene: TRBV7-6
D gene: TRBD1
CDR3 protein: CASSPRPQTGRTEAFF
CDR3 DNA: TGTGCCAGCAGCCCACGACCCCAGACAGGGCGCACTGAAGCTTTCTTT

clone size: many
J gene: TRBJ2-3
V gene: TRBV20-1
D gene: TRBD2
CDR3 protein: CSAWTSGGARTDTQYF
CDR3 DNA: TGCAGTGCATGGACTAGCGGGGGGGCCCGCACAGATACGCAGTATTTT

clone size: NA
J gene: TRBJ2-3
V gene: TRBV7-9
D gene: TRBD2
CDR3 protein: CASPGLAGETLPDTQYF
CDR3 DNA: TGTGCCAGCCCGGGACTAGCGGGGGAGACCCTCCCAGATACGCAGTATTTT

clone size: few
J gene: TRBJ2-1
V gene: TRBV29-1
D gene: TRBD2
CDR3 protein: CSVESPGTSGGEQFF
CDR3 DNA: TGCAGCGTTGAGAGTCCGGGGACTAGCGGAGGTGAGCAGTTCTTC

clone size: NA
J gene: TRBJ2-3
V gene: TRBV7-2
D gene: NA
CDR3 protein: CASSLDRTDTDTQYF
CDR3 DNA: TGTGCCAGCAGCTTAGACCGGACAGACACAGATACGCAGTATTTT

clone size: many
J gene: TRBJ2-1
V gene: TRBV13
D gene: NA
CDR3 protein: CASSLEGNNEQFF
CDR3 DNA: TGTGCCAGCAGTCTCGAGGGGAACAATGAGCAGTTCTTC

clone size: NA
J gene: TRBJ2-7
V gene: TRBV21-1
D gene: NA
CDR3 protein: CASSKEAMTSGRSPPYEQYF
CDR3 DNA: TGTGCCAGCAGCAAAGAGGCCATGACTAGCGGGAGGTCCCCCCCCTACGAGCAGTACTTC

clone size: NA
J gene: TRBJ1-1
V gene: TRBV20-1
D gene: NA
CDR3 protein: CSAGAGNTEAFF
CDR3 DNA: TGCAGTGCTGGGGCCGGGAACACTGAAGCTTTCTTT

clone size: NA
J gene: TRBJ1-5
V gene: TRBV10-3
D gene: NA
CDR3 protein: CAISETTNQPQHF
CDR3 DNA: TGTGCCATCAGTGAGACTACTAATCAGCCCCAGCATTTT

clone size: many
J gene: TRBJ2-7
V gene: TRBV4-1
D gene: TRBD1
CDR3 protein: CASSHRTGTYEQYF
CDR3 DNA: TGCGCCAGCAGCCACCGGACAGGGACCTACGAGCAGTACTTC

clone size: NA
J gene: TRBJ1-2
V gene: TRBV20-1
D gene: TRBD1
CDR3 protein: CSDRQVPGQRDYGYTF
CDR3 DNA: TGCAGTGATAGACAAGTACCGGGACAGCGAGACTATGGCTACACCTTC

clone size: many
J gene: TRBJ2-7
V gene: TRBV4-1
D gene: TRBD1
CDR3 protein: CASSQDPQGGNEQYF
CDR3 DNA: TGCGCCAGCAGCCAAGATCCACAGGGGGGAAACGAGCAGTACTTC

clone size: NA
J gene: TRBJ2-3
V gene: TRBV5-6
D gene: TRBD2
CDR3 protein: CASNTARETDTQYF
CDR3 DNA: TGCGCCAGCAACACCGCGCGGGAGACAGATACGCAGTATTTT

clone size: NA
J gene: TRBJ2-4
V gene: TRBV14
D gene: NA
CDR3 protein: CASSQDPPLAKNIQYF
CDR3 DNA: TGTGCCAGCAGCCAAGATCCCCCGTTAGCCAAAAACATTCAGTACTTC

clone size: NA
J gene: TRBJ2-1
V gene: TRBV9
D gene: NA
CDR3 protein: CASSVDPTSYNEQFF
CDR3 DNA: TGTGCCAGCAGCGTAGACCCCACCTCCTACAATGAGCAGTTCTTC

clone size: NA
J gene: TRBJ2-3
V gene: TRBV13
D gene: TRBD2
CDR3 protein: CAGSLAFLLAGITDTQYF
CDR3 DNA: TGTGCCGGCAGCTTAGCCTTCCTACTAGCGGGGATCACAGATACGCAGTATTTT

clone size: NA
J gene: TRBJ2-7
V gene: TRBV20-1
D gene: NA
CDR3 protein: CSASSSGLYKQYF
CDR3 DNA: TGCAGTGCTAGTTCCTCAGGACTCTACAAGCAGTACTTC

clone size: few
J gene: TRBJ2-3
V gene: TRBV7-3
D gene: TRBD2
CDR3 protein: CASSLRASGTGGDTQYF
CDR3 DNA: TGTGCCAGCAGCTTACGGGCTAGCGGGACCGGGGGAGATACGCAGTATTTT

clone size: NA
J gene: TRBJ1-3
V gene: TRBV28
D gene: TRBD1
CDR3 protein: CASSLNRGRLIYF
CDR3 DNA: TGTGCCAGCAGTTTGAACAGGGGGCGCCTTATATATTTT

clone size: NA
J gene: TRBJ2-7
V gene: TRBV27
D gene: TRBD2
CDR3 protein: CASSSPGGTYEQYF
CDR3 DNA: TGTGCCAGCAGTTCTCCGGGGGGTACCTACGAGCAGTACTTC